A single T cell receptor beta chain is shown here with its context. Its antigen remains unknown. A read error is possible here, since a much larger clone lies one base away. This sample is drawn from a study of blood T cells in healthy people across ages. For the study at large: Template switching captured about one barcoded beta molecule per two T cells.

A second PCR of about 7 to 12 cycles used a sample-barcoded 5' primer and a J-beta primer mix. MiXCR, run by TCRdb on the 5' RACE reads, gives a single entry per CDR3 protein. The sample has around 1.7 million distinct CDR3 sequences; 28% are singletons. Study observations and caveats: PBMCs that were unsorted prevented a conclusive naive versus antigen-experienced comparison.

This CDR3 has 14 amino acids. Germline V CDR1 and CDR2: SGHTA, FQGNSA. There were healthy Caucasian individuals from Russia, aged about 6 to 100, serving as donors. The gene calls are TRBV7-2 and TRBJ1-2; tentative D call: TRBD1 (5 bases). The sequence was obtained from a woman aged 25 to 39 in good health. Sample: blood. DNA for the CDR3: TGTGCCTGCAGCTTCGACAGCTCTAACTATGGCTACACCTTC. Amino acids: CACSFDSSNYGYTF.